The next 27 T cell receptor beta chains were all read from a single sample in a study of blood T cell repertoires in COVID-19. Profiling relied on immunoSEQ multiplex PCR, and the TCRdb table lists in-frame clones only, not all of them. The sample contains a few hundred thousand clones, 85% of which appear only once. Sequenced material: peripheral blood. The origin of the receptors is a woman in her forties or fifties with active or convalescent COVID-19.

V and J are TRBV19 and TRBJ1-4, with unresolved D. CDR3 length: 11 residues. The V gene lost 4 bases and the J gene lost 9 bases, with 6 bases spanning the gap. Germline V gene sequence: CDR1 LNHDA, CDR2 SQIVND (reference sequence). The CDR3 spells CASSSGQKLFF. CDR3 nucleotides: TGTGCCAGTAGTAGTGGCCAAAAACTGTTTTTT.

The genes are TRBV19 and TRBJ1-1; weak D call: TRBD1 (6 bases). Looked up from germline, CDR1 is LNHDA and CDR2 is SQIVND (reference sequence). The CDR3 has 11 amino acids. Trimming left V 9 bases short and J 6 bases short, with 11 bases between. Here the CDR3 DNA reads TGTGCCAGCTCGGGACAATCTGAAGCTTTCTTT. Translated: CASSGQSEAFF.

This clone was counted a single time. The V gene is TRBV10-3, the J gene TRBJ2-1; a weak D match, TRBD1 (6 bases). The CDR3 extends over 14 amino acids. Looked up from germline, CDR1 is ENHRY and CDR2 is SYGVKD. Trimming removed 6 bases at V and 1 base at J, with 10 bases between. The CDR3: CAISRDISYNEQFF. The CDR3, as DNA: TGTGCCATCAGCCGGGACATTTCCTACAATGAGCAGTTCTTC.

The chain links TRBV19 to TRBJ1-2, with TRBD1 matching over 9 bases. This CDR3 has 16 residues. Per the germline V gene, CDR1 is LNHDA and CDR2 is SQIVND (reference sequence). V lost 5 bases and J lost 5; bases outside the gene matches: 12. The CDR3 bases are TGTGCCAGTAGTCCGAACAGGGGGCGCTCGGGGTATGGCTACACCTTC. Encoded protein: CASSPNRGRSGYGYTF. Together with reference TRBV19 and TRBJ1-2, the CDR3 gives the full variable domain: DGGITQSPKYLFRKEGQNVTLSCEQNLNHDAMYWYRQDPGQGLRLIYYSQIVNDFQKGDIAEGYSVSREKKESFPLTVTSAQKNPTAFYLCASSPNRGRSGYGYTFGSGTRLTVV.

The chain couples TRBV11-2 to TRBJ2-7; 11 positions match TRBD2. This CDR3 is 18 amino acids long. With 1 base clipped from V and 0 bases from J, the junction kept 8 bases outside the gene matches. CDR1 and CDR2 (germline): SGHAT, FQNNGV. As DNA, the CDR3 is TGTGCCAGCAGCTTAGGCGGGCTAGCGGGAGGCCCCTCCTACGAGCAGTACTTC. Translation gives CASSLGGLAGGPSYEQYF.

The chain recombines TRBV3-1 (or the pseudogene TRBV3-2) with TRBJ2-5, with a weak D call TRBD2 (6 bases). Per germline, CDR1 LGHDT and CDR2 YNNKEL (reference sequence). V gave up 2 bases and J gave up 2 bases, with 18 bases separating them. The CDR3 runs 17 residues. CDR3 in amino acids: CASSQRRGGIEQETQYF. DNA of the CDR3: TGTGCCAGCAGCCAACGGCGTGGGGGGATAGAGCAAGAGACCCAGTACTTC.

The chain has TRBV19 and TRBJ2-3; D might be TRBD2 (5 bases). V was trimmed by 2 bases and J by 5 bases, leaving 11 bases between them. Germline values: CDR1 LNHDA, CDR2 SQIVND (reference sequence). The CDR3 is 14 residues long. The CDR3 nucleotides read TGTGCCAGTAGTATAACGGAGAGGGTAGATACGCAGTATTTT. Its translation is CASSITERVDTQYF.

This chain connects TRBV11-3 to TRBJ2-5, with a weak D call TRBD1 (6 bases). V lost 5 bases, J lost 3 bases, and 13 bases lay in between. CDR1 is SGHNT and CDR2 is YENEEA in the germline V gene. The CDR3 has 14 residues. The CDR3 DNA is TGTGCCAGCAGCCCGGGACACCAAAAAGAGACCCAGTACTTC. The encoded protein is CASSPGHQKETQYF.

The rearrangement joins TRBV7-2 to TRBJ2-5, with D hard to call. The CDR3 loop spans 13 amino acids. Per the germline V gene, CDR1 is SGHTA and CDR2 is FQGNSA. V gave up 2 bases and J gave up 4 bases, with 8 bases separating them. CDR3 DNA: TGTGCCAGCAGCTTATATGTGCGAGAGACCCAGTACTTC. It translates to CASSLYVRETQYF. The full variable domain, with the rest looked up from reference TRBV7-2 and TRBJ2-5, is GAGVSQSPSNKVTEKGKDVELRCDPISGHTALYWYRQSLGQGLEFLIYFQGNSAPDKSGLPSDRFSAERTGGSVSTLTIQRTQQEDSAVYLCASSLYVRETQYFGPGTRLLVL.

The rearrangement uses TRBV18 and TRBJ1-1; TRBD1 matches at 8 bases. This CDR3 comprises 14 residues. CDR1 and CDR2 (germline): KGHSH, LQKENI. Trimming took 2 bases from V and 1 from J; bases not matched to a gene: 0. The CDR3 protein is CASSPGTGNTEAFF. In nucleotides, the CDR3 is TGTGCCAGCTCACCAGGGACAGGGAACACTGAAGCTTTCTTT.

V gene TRBV7-9 combines with J gene TRBJ2-3; 10 nucleotides align to TRBD1. Looked up from germline, CDR1 is SEHNR and CDR2 is FQNEAQ (reference sequence). V lost 5 bases, J lost 2 bases, and 4 bases stayed unmatched. This CDR3 spans 15 amino acids. CDR3 nucleotides: TGTGCCAGCAGCCGGACAGGGGGAGACACAGATACGCAGTATTTT. It encodes CASSRTGGDTDTQYF.

With respect to this clone: This CDR3 is also generated by other DNA sequences in the sample. In DNA form, the CDR3 reads TGCGCCAGCAGCTGGGGCGTAGAGAACACTGAAGCTTTCTTT. This gives the protein CASSWGVENTEAFF. The chain has TRBV5-1 and TRBJ1-1; D may be TRBD1 (5 bases). V gave up 3 bases and J gave up 1 base, with 10 bases separating them. Germline CDR1 SGHRS, CDR2 YFSETQ. This CDR3 region has 14 residues.

The J gene is TRBJ1-6, the V gene TRBV28; TRBD1 aligns across 7 bases. The ends lost 2 bases at V and 6 bases at J; junction bases unmatched: 7. CDR1 and CDR2 (germline): MDHEN, SYDVKM. The CDR3 sequence is 16 residues long. The CDR3 sequence is CASSLPQTGTNSPLHF. As DNA, the CDR3 is TGTGCCAGCAGTTTACCCCAGACAGGGACTAATTCACCCCTCCACTTT.

The chain couples TRBV6-5 to TRBJ2-7; TRBD1 might be the D (6 bases). Trimming stripped 6 bases from V and 5 bases from J, with 17 bases between. The CDR3 spans 14 residues. Per the germline V gene, CDR1 is MNHEY and CDR2 is SVGAGI. This CDR3 reads CASRHNTGTHEQYF. The CDR3 DNA is TGTGCCAGCAGACATAATACAGGGACCCACGAGCAGTACTTC.

In this sample, this clone turned up a few times. The V and J genes are TRBV7-2 and TRBJ2-1, with D unresolved. From germline, CDR1 is SGHTA and CDR2 FQGNSA. The V end lost 5 bases, the J end lost 5 bases, and 4 bases lay between the germline ends. This CDR3 has 11 residues. CDR3 sequence (DNA): TGTGCCAGCAGCCAGGACAATGAGCAGTTCTTC. This encodes CASSQDNEQFF.

V is TRBV3-1 (or the pseudogene TRBV3-2) and J is TRBJ2-2; 11 positions match TRBD2. This CDR3 comprises 15 residues. V dropped 4 bases and J dropped 2; count of bases not matched to a gene: 0. Per germline, CDR1 LGHDT and CDR2 YNNKEL (reference sequence). The CDR3 nucleotides read TGTGCCAGCAGCCGACTAGCGGGAAACACCGGGGAGCTGTTTTTT. It codes for CASSRLAGNTGELFF.

The chain employs TRBV3-1 (or the pseudogene TRBV3-2) and TRBJ2-5, with D maybe TRBD1 (6 bases). The CDR3 covers 14 residues. Germline loops: CDR1 LGHDT, CDR2 YNNKEL (reference sequence). V was shortened by 4 bases and J by 1 base, with 10 bases between the two germline ends. In nucleotides, the CDR3 is TGTGCCAGCAGCCCCAGGGGTCTCCAAGAGACCCAGTACTTC. This translates into CASSPRGLQETQYF.

The chain employs TRBV28 and TRBJ1-5; D is uncertain. The V gene lost 2 bases and the J gene lost 11 bases, with 16 bases spanning the gap. Germline assignment: CDR1 MDHEN and CDR2 SYDVKM. CDR3 length equals 14 residues. The CDR3 reads CASSLGGSGVSQHF. CDR3 coding DNA: TGTGCCAGCAGTTTAGGTGGCAGCGGTGTTTCCCAGCATTTT.

This clone was counted once. V usage is TRBV25-1 and J usage is TRBJ2-1, with 14 bases identical to TRBD2. Germline values: CDR1 MGHDK, CDR2 SYGVNS. The CDR3 has 18 amino acids. V lost 3 bases, J lost 2 bases, and 6 bases stayed unmatched. For the CDR3, the DNA is TGTGCCAGCAGTGAGGGGACTAGCGGGAGATTCGCCTACAATGAGCAGTTCTTC. Translated: CASSEGTSGRFAYNEQFF.

The chain is built from TRBV2 and TRBJ2-7; 11 bases agree with TRBD2. J gave up 0 bases and V 7 bases, and 8 bases lay outside the gene matches. The CDR3 extends over 16 amino acids. CDR1 is SNHLY and CDR2 is FYNNEI in the germline V gene. CDR3 sequence reads: CASTPETSGVSYEQYF. The CDR3 region has the DNA TGTGCCAGCACCCCAGAGACTAGCGGGGTCTCCTACGAGCAGTACTTC. Based on the CDR3 plus reference TRBV2 and TRBJ2-7, the full variable domain is EPEVTQTPSHQVTQMGQEVILRCVPISNHLYFYWYRQILGQKVEFLVSFYNNEISEKSEIFDDQFSVERPDGSNFTLKIRSTKLEDSAMYFCASTPETSGVSYEQYFGPGTRLTVT.

The rearrangement uses TRBV5-5 and TRBJ2-2; D call uncertain. V dropped 4 bases and J dropped 2 bases, with 18 bases sitting between them. Per the germline V gene, CDR1 is SGHKS and CDR2 is YYEKEE (reference sequence). This CDR3 is built from 17 residues. CDR3: CASSLFGGRLNTGELFF. The CDR3 region has the DNA TGTGCCAGCAGCCTCTTCGGCGGCAGATTAAACACCGGGGAGCTGTTTTTT.

This clone turned up a few times. The chain employs TRBV27 and TRBJ2-7; 7 nucleotides match TRBD2. This CDR3 contains 14 residues. J lost 6 bases, V lost 5 bases, and 10 bases had no gene match. Germline assignment: CDR1 MNHEY and CDR2 SMNVEV (reference sequence). CDR3 DNA sequence: TGTGCCAGCAGTAAAGCGGGAAAGGGAAGCGAGCAGTACTTC. This codes for CASSKAGKGSEQYF.

The gene calls are TRBV30 and TRBJ1-3; 7 nucleotides agree with TRBD1. This CDR3 is 14 amino acids long. Germline V gene data show CDR1 as GTSNPN and CDR2 as SVGIG (reference sequence). The CDR3 is CAYRQGISGNTIYF. CDR3 in DNA: TGTGCTTACCGACAGGGAATCTCTGGAAACACCATATATTTT.

V and J are TRBV7-3 and TRBJ2-7, with TRBD2 matching over 12 bases. The CDR3 extends over 16 amino acids. Unmatched junction bases numbered 7, after V lost 5 bases and J lost 2 bases. CDR1 is SGHTA, CDR2 FQGTGA, per germline. The CDR3 nucleotides read TGTGCCAGCAGCCTTCAACTAGCGGGGGGACCCTACGAGCAGTACTTC. Protein product: CASSLQLAGGPYEQYF. Drawing the rest from reference TRBV7-3 and TRBJ2-7, the complete variable domain is GAGVSQTPSNKVTEKGKYVELRCDPISGHTALYWYRQSLGQGPEFLIYFQGTGAADDSGLPNDRFFAVRPEGSVSTLKIQRTERGDSAVYLCASSLQLAGGPYEQYFGPGTRLTVT.

The CDR3 region is CASKGRGWAEQYF. The CDR3 DNA sequence: TGTGCCAGCAAGGGCAGGGGATGGGCCGAGCAGTACTTC. The J gene is TRBJ2-7, the V gene TRBV25-1, with a weak D call TRBD1 (6 bases). V lost 7 bases, J lost 6 bases, and 16 bases lay in between. CDR1 MGHDK and CDR2 SYGVNS come from the germline V gene. The CDR3 has 13 amino acids.

J is TRBJ1-1 and V is TRBV5-1; D might be TRBD1 (5 bases). The germline gives CDR1 SGHRS, CDR2 YFSETQ. V was cut by 1 base and J by 3 bases, with 10 bases left in between. This CDR3 has 14 amino acids. For the CDR3, the DNA is TGCGCCAGCAGCTTGCAGGGTCCGGACACTGAAGCTTTCTTT. Translated, it gives CASSLQGPDTEAFF.

The chain couples TRBV6-5 to TRBJ1-6; 10 bases line up with TRBD1. Germline V gene data show CDR1 as MNHEY and CDR2 as SVGAGI. Unmatched junction bases numbered 5, after V lost 6 bases and J lost 9 bases. This CDR3 has 14 residues. This CDR3 reads CASRGQGKVSPLHF. In DNA, the CDR3 is TGTGCCAGCAGGGGACAGGGGAAGGTTTCACCCCTCCACTTT.